The TCR beta chain described here comes from a study of T cell changes during pregnancy in multiple sclerosis. The V end lost 6 bases, the J end lost 6 bases, and 15 bases lay between the germline ends. The V gene's germline CDR1 is SGHAT and CDR2 FQNNGV. The CDR3 is made up of 13 amino acids. The table lists this clone with a count of one. Sequencing used immunoSEQ multiplex PCR; TCRdb keeps in-frame clones, though not all of them. The sample holds approximately 100,000 clones; 92% are singletons and the top ten take roughly 2.3%. Sequencing used peripheral blood, obtained after pregnancy. This sequence was found in a female donor in good health, enrolled as a control in a pregnancy study. V usage is TRBV11-2 and J usage is TRBJ2-7; D might be TRBD2 (5 bases). The CDR3 loop is CASRYSTRGEQYF. The CDR3 DNA reads as TGTGCCAGCAGATATAGCACCCGGGGCGAGCAGTACTTC.